This TCR beta chain was documented in a study of T cell responses to AZD1222 COVID-19 vaccine. Profiling relied on immunoSEQ multiplex PCR, and the TCRdb table lists in-frame clones only, not all of them. The profile shows about 160,000 clones, around nine tenths of them singletons. In this sample, this clone turned up a few times. Antigen: not known. V was trimmed by 0 bases and J by 5 bases, leaving 13 bases between them. Germline lookup yields CDR1 MRHNA and CDR2 SNTAGT. This CDR3 has 15 amino acids. Overall study findings and caveats: Baseline seropositives among AZD1222 recipients totaled only 5 to 7.

This receptor was taken from an adult who received the AZD1222 COVID-19 vaccine. The chain combines TRBV6-4 with TRBJ1-1; unclear D gene. Here the sequenced sample was peripheral blood, taken 28 days after the second AZD1222 dose. The CDR3 loop is CASSDSVGMWTEAFF. The CDR3, as DNA: TGTGCCAGCAGTGACTCGGTAGGAATGTGGACTGAAGCTTTCTTT.